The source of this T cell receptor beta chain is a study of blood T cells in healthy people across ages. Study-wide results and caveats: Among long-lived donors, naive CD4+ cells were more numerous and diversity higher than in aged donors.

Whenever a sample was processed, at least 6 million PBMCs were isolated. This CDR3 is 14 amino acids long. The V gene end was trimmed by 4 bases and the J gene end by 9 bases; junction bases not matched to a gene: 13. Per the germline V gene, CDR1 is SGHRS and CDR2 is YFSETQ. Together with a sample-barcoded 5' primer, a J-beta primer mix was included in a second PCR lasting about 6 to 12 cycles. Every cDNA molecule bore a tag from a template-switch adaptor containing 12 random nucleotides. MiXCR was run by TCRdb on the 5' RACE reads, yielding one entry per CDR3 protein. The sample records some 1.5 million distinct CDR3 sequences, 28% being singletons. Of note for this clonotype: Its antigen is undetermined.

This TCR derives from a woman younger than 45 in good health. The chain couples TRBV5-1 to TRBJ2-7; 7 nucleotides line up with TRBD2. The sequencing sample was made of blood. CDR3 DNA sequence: TGCGCCAGCAGCGTGGTGGCGGGAGTAAGTGGGCAGTACTTC. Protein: CASSVVAGVSGQYF.